This T cell receptor beta chain originates from a study of blood T cell repertoires in COVID-19. For the study at large: COVID-19 samples from acute and convalescent phases originated in the United States, Italy and Spain.

Profiled with immunoSEQ multiplex PCR; TCRdb holds only in-frame clones, not every one. The sample carries 250,000 to 350,000 clones, roughly 90% recorded once. Patients at the Seattle site were enrolled during active infection and followed longitudinally. Trimming cost V 10 bases and J 4 bases; bases outside gene matches: 8. Germline V gives CDR1 MNHEY, CDR2 SMNVEV (reference sequence). The CDR3 consists of 14 residues. J is TRBJ2-1 and V is TRBV27, with 9 nucleotides matching TRBD2. This TCR was recovered from a woman in her twenties or thirties with COVID-19, enrolled during active disease. The sequenced sample consisted of peripheral blood. The CDR3 nucleotides are TGTGCCACCTCCGCGGGGGGGGTGTACAATGAGCAGTTCTTC. It yields the protein CATSAGGVYNEQFF.